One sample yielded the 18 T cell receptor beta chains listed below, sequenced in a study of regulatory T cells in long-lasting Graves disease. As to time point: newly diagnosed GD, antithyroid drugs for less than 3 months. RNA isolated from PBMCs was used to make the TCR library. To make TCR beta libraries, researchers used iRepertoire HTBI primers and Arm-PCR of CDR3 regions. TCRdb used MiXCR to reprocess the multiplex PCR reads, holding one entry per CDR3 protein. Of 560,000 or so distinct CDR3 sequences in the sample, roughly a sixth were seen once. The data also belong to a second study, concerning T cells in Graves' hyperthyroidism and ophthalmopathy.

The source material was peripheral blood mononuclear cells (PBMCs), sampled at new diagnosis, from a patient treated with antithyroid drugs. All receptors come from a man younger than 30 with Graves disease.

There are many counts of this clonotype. The CDR3 region is CSVEWRERLNEQFF. The CDR3 DNA is TGCAGCGTTGAGTGGCGGGAGCGCCTCAATGAGCAGTTCTTC. The J gene is TRBJ2-1, the V gene TRBV29-1; 7 nucleotides align to TRBD2. V was clipped by 3 bases and J by 6 bases; unmatched bases: 8. In germline, CDR1 is SQVTM, CDR2 ANQGSEA. The CDR3 is 14 amino acids.

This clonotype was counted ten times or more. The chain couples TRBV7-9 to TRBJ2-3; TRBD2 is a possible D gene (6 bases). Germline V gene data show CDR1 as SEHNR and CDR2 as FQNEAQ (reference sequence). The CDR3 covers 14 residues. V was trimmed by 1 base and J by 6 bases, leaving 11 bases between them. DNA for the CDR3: TGTGCCAGCAGCTTAGAACGGGAGCTGGATACGCAGTATTTT. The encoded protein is CASSLERELDTQYF.

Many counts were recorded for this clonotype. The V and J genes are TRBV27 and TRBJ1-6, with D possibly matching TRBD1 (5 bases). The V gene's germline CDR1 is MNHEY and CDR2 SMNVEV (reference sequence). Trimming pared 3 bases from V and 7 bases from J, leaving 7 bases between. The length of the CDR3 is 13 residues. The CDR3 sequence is CASSFGANSPLHF. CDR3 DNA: TGTGCCAGCAGTTTCGGGGCCAATTCACCCCTCCACTTT.

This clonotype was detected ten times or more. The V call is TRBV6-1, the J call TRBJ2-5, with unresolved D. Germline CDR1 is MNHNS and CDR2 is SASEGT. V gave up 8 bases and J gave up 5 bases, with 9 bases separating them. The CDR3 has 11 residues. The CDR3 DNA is TGTGCCAGCCTAATCTCGGAGACCCAGTACTTC. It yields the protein CASLISETQYF.

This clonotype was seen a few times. The CDR3 protein is CASSSRAGASYEQYF. The CDR3 bases are TGCGCCAGCAGCTCCCGAGCGGGAGCGTCCTACGAGCAGTACTTC. The chain couples TRBV4-1 to TRBJ2-7, with 8 bases lining up with TRBD2. Per germline, CDR1 MGHRA and CDR2 YSYEKL. V shed 5 bases and J 1 base; nucleotides not matched to a gene: 7. This CDR3 is built from 15 residues.

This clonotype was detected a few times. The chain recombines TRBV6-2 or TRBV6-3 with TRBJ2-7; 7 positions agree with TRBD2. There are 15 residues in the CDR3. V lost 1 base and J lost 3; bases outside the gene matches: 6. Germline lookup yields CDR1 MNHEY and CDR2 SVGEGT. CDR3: CASSYWGGRNYEQYF. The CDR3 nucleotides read TGTGCCAGCAGTTACTGGGGGGGGAGGAACTACGAGCAGTACTTC.

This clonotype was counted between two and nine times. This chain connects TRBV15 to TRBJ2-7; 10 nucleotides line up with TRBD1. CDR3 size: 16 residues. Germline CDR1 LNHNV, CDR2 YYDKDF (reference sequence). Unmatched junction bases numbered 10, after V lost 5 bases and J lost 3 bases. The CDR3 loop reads CATSSPGTGAFYEQYF. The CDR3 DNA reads TGTGCCACCAGCTCCCCCGGGACAGGGGCCTTCTACGAGCAGTACTTC.

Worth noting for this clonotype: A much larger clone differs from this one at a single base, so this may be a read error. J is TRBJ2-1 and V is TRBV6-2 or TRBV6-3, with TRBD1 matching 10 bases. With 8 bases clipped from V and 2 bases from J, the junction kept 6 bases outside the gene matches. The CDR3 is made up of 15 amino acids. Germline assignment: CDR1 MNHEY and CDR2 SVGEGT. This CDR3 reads CASEGDRGPYNEQFF. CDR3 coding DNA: TGTGCCAGCGAGGGAGACAGGGGGCCCTACAATGAGCAGTTCTTC.

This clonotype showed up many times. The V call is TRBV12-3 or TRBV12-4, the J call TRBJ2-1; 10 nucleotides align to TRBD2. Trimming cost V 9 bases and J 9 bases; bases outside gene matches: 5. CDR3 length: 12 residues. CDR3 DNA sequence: TGTGCCAGTAAGCGGGAGGGTCTTGAGCAGTTCTTC. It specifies CASKREGLEQFF.

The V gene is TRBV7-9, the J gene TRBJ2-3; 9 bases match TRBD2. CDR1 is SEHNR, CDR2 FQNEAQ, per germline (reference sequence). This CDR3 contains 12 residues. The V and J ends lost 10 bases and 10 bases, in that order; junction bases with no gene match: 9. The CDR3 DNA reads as TGTGCCAACAGGCCGACTAGCGGCGCGCAGTATTTT. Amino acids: CANRPTSGAQYF.

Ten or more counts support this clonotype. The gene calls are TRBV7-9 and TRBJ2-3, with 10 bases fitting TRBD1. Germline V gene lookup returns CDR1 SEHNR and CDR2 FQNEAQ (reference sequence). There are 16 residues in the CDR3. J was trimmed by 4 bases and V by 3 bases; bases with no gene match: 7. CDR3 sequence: CASSLPRGQGADTQYF. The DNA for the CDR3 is TGTGCCAGCAGCTTGCCCCGAGGACAGGGGGCAGATACGCAGTATTTT.

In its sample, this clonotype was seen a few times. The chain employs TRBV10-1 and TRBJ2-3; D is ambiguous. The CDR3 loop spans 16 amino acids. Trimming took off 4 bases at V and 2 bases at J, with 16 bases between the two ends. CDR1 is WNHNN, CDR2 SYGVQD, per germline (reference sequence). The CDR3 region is CASSGNSVHHTDTQYF. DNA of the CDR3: TGCGCCAGCAGTGGAAACTCAGTTCACCACACAGATACGCAGTATTTT.

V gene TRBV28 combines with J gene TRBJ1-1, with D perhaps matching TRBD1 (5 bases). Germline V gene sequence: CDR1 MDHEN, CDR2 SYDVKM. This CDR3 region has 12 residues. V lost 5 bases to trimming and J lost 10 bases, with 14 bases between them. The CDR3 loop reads CASSPPRVVAFF. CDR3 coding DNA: TGTGCCAGCAGTCCTCCCAGGGTGGTAGCTTTCTTT.

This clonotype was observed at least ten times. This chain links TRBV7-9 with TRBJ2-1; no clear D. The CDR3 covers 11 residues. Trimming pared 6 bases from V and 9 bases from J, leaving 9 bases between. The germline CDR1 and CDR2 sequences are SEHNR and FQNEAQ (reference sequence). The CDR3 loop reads CASSSSREQFF. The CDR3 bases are TGTGCCAGCAGTTCGAGCCGTGAGCAGTTCTTC.

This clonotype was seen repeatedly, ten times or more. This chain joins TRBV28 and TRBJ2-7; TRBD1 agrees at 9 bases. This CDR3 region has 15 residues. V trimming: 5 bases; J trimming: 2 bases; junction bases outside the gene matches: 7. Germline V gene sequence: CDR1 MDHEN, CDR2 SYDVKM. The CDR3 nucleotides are TGTGCCAGCAGTCGCCGGGACAGGGTTGCCTACGAGCAGTACTTC. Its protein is CASSRRDRVAYEQYF.

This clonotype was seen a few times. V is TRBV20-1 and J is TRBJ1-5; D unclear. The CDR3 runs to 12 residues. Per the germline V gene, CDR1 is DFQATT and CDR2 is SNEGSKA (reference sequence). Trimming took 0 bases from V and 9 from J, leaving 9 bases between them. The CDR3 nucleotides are TGCAGTGCTAGAGATCTGGGTGGGCCCCAGCATTTT. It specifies CSARDLGGPQHF.

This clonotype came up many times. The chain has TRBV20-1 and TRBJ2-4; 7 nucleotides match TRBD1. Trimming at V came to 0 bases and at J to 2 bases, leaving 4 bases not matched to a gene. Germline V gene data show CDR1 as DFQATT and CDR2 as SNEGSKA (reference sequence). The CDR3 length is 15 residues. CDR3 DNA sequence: TGCAGTGCTAGAGAGCAGGGGGTCTCCAAAAACATTCAGTACTTC. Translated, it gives CSAREQGVSKNIQYF.

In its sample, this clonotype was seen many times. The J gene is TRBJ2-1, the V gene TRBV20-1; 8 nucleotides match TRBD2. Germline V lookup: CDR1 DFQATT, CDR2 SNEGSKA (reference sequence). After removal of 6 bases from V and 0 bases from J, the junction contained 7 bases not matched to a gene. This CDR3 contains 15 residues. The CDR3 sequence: CSARTGTSSYNEQFF. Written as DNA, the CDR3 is TGCAGTGCGCGAACCGGGACTAGCTCCTACAATGAGCAGTTCTTC.